The entry below describes one TCR beta chain. Sequenced by immunoSEQ multiplex PCR; TCRdb stores in-frame clones only, minus some. The profile shows approximately 88,000 clones, just under 90% of them singletons. This specimen comes from a study of T cells after somatic rescue of genetic block. This CDR3 region has 12 residues. Germline CDR1 and CDR2: MNHEY and SVGAGI. V was cut by 5 bases and J by 14 bases, with 16 bases left in between. The specimen was peripheral blood mononuclear cells (PBMCs). The J gene is TRBJ2-1, the V gene TRBV6-5, with D perhaps assigned TRBD1 or TRBD2 (6 bases each). This clonotype originated in a woman aged 18-29 years. The CDR3 nucleotides read TGTGCCAGCAGTCCACAGGGTTGGGGGGAGTTCTTC. Residues: CASSPQGWGEFF.